In this sample, the clone carrying this T cell receptor beta chain turned up once. Data came from immunoSEQ multiplex PCR; TCRdb stores just in-frame clones and leaves some out. The data hold about 150,000 clones, with approximately 72% observed a single time. These data are taken from a study of PD-1 blockade in classical Hodgkin lymphoma. Exposure to brentuximab vedotin varied, and each patient had relapsed following autologous stem cell transplantation. This CDR3 has 13 amino acids. V was pared by 1 base and J by 7 bases, with 11 bases between. Germline-derived CDR1 and CDR2 are SQVTM and ANQGSEA. The specimen was peripheral blood mononuclear cells (PBMCs), collected before the second cycle of nivolumab. This receptor was identified in a human donor with classical Hodgkin lymphoma. This chain uses TRBV29-1 with TRBJ2-1; perhaps D is TRBD1 or TRBD2 (5 bases each). Written as DNA, the CDR3 is TGCAGCGTTGAAGGGCAGGGCGGGAATGAGCAGTTCTTC. Protein product: CSVEGQGGNEQFF.